The clone carrying this T cell receptor beta chain was found a few times. This entry is derived from a study of metastatic and nonmetastatic thyroid tumors. TCRdb re-called the PCR reads via MiXCR. The data show some 22,000 clones, about 21% seen once. Thyroid surgery was performed in patients who had received no treatment beforehand. This clonotype originated in a male donor with papillary thyroid cancer or a benign thyroid nodule (not recorded which). Some clones in this sample may be carry-over from other donors' samples. The sample comprised blood.

CDR3 DNA: TGCGCCAGCAGGGGGGGGACTTCTGGAAACACCATATATTTT. Translated: CASRGGTSGNTIYF. This chain uses TRBV10-2 with TRBJ1-3, with D possibly being TRBD1 (5 bases). Trimming pared 6 bases from V and 1 base from J, leaving 10 bases between. Germline V gives CDR1 WSHSY, CDR2 SAAADI. CDR3 length: 14 residues.